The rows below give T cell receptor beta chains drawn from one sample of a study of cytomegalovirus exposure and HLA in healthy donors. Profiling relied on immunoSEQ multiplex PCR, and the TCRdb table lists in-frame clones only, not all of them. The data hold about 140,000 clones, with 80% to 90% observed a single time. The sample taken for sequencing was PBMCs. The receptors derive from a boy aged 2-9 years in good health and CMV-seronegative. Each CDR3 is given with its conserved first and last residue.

CDR3 protein: CSGRQGNYGYTF
V gene: TRBV29-1
J gene: TRBJ1-2

CDR3 protein: CASSIAAQVHNQPQHF
V gene: TRBV19
J gene: TRBJ1-5

CDR3 protein: CASSERTVQLGSSGNTIYF
V gene: TRBV2
J gene: TRBJ1-3

CDR3 protein: CSINSAVFTDTQYF
V gene: TRBV29-1
J gene: TRBJ2-3

CDR3 protein: CAWWGLADYNEQFF
V gene: TRBV30
J gene: TRBJ2-1

CDR3 protein: CASSVQNGNTIYF
V gene: TRBV9
J gene: TRBJ1-3

CDR3 protein: CASRTGLVGPYEQYF
V gene: TRBV27
J gene: TRBJ2-7

CDR3 protein: CASSFTRGRWGYTF
V gene: TRBV5-5
J gene: TRBJ1-2

CDR3 protein: CASSYTGGDTYEQYF
V gene: TRBV6-6
J gene: TRBJ2-7

CDR3 protein: CASSPGVQETQYF
V gene: TRBV7-3
J gene: TRBJ2-5

CDR3 protein: CASSVATGDADTQYF
V gene: TRBV9
J gene: TRBJ2-3

CDR3 protein: CASSPAGRLSGNTIYF
V gene: TRBV4-1
J gene: TRBJ1-3

CDR3 protein: CASSSQAGYTF
V gene: TRBV9
J gene: TRBJ1-2

CDR3 protein: CASIPRDRGSYEQYF
V gene: TRBV2
J gene: TRBJ2-7

CDR3 protein: CASSSRGDNQPQHF
V gene: TRBV5-1
J gene: TRBJ1-5

CDR3 protein: CSSSFLGPGQATGELFF
V gene: TRBV7-9
J gene: TRBJ2-2

CDR3 protein: CASSPGQFNQPQHF
V gene: TRBV6-5
J gene: TRBJ1-5

CDR3 protein: CAWVPLEFNREAGYGYTF
V gene: TRBV30
J gene: TRBJ1-2

CDR3 protein: CASSIAGTGDGYTF
V gene: TRBV7-6
J gene: TRBJ1-2

CDR3 protein: CASSANRGRDEQFF
V gene: TRBV9
J gene: TRBJ2-1

CDR3 protein: CASSTGTGVYGYTF
V gene: TRBV5-4
J gene: TRBJ1-2

CDR3 protein: CASSQGLAGLYEQYF
V gene: TRBV14
J gene: TRBJ2-7

CDR3 protein: CASSPPDQRMNYEQYF
V gene: TRBV5-6
J gene: TRBJ2-7

CDR3 protein: CASSGSEPGANVLTF
V gene: TRBV7-9
J gene: TRBJ2-6

CDR3 protein: CASSLTTSGRSSSYEQYF
V gene: TRBV7-2
J gene: TRBJ2-7

CDR3 protein: CASSFRDQPQHF
V gene: TRBV11-3
J gene: TRBJ1-5

CDR3 protein: CASSDSPGNFFPQHF
V gene: TRBV2
J gene: TRBJ1-5

CDR3 protein: CATSRDIDSRNQPQHF
V gene: TRBV15
J gene: TRBJ1-5

CDR3 protein: CAISDFQNLEQYF
V gene: TRBV10-3
J gene: TRBJ2-7

CDR3 protein: CASSYGPDRGGGTEAFF
V gene: TRBV11-2
J gene: TRBJ1-1

CDR3 protein: CASSQVQYEQFF
V gene: TRBV14
J gene: TRBJ2-1

CDR3 protein: CASRPGTSGDTGELFF
V gene: TRBV5-4
J gene: TRBJ2-2

CDR3 protein: CASSLNPTSGSWGYNEQFF
V gene: TRBV5-5
J gene: TRBJ2-1

CDR3 protein: CASTRRGGGYEQYF
V gene: TRBV5-6
J gene: TRBJ2-7

CDR3 protein: CASSLQETQYF
V gene: TRBV5-4
J gene: TRBJ2-5

CDR3 protein: CASSQDLQGARLYEQYF
V gene: TRBV4-2
J gene: TRBJ2-7

CDR3 protein: CASSPSIDHQGYTF
V gene: TRBV7-9
J gene: TRBJ1-2

CDR3 protein: CASSHQRGRPMGEQFF
V gene: TRBV4-1
J gene: TRBJ2-1

CDR3 protein: CASSPQGARGNTIYF
V gene: TRBV11-2
J gene: TRBJ1-3

CDR3 protein: CASSLSGELFF
V gene: TRBV28
J gene: TRBJ2-2